This TCR beta chain was documented in a study of blood T cell repertoires in COVID-19. Generated by immunoSEQ multiplex PCR, the TCRdb table keeps only in-frame clones and is missing some. The data show tens of thousands of clones, around 79% seen once. CDR1 and CDR2 (germline): LGHNA, YSLEER. Trimming took off 5 bases at V and 1 base at J, with 11 bases between the two ends. The CDR3 runs to 14 residues. This receptor was identified in a man aged 60-69 years with acute or convalescent COVID-19. The genes are TRBV4-3 and TRBJ1-1; tentative D call: TRBD1 (6 bases). Sequenced material: peripheral blood. The CDR3 coding sequence is TGCGCCAGCAGCTATCGGACAGAGAACACTGAAGCTTTCTTT. It specifies CASSYRTENTEAFF.